Below, one T cell receptor beta chain is given with its context. The data derive from a study of technical replicates of blood from several donors. Using immunoSEQ multiplex PCR, the repertoire was profiled, and TCRdb retains in-frame clones only, with some absent. The sample consists of fewer than 95,000 clones, 94% of them appearing once. There are 15 residues in the CDR3. The germline V gene has CDR1 LNHDA and CDR2 SQIVND (reference sequence). With 1 base clipped from V and 6 bases from J, the junction kept 3 bases outside the gene matches. Sequencing was done on a sample of T cells isolated from PBMCs. The rearrangement joins TRBV19 to TRBJ2-1; 10 nucleotides agree with TRBD1. The origin of this receptor is a human donor in good health. The CDR3 spells CASSIGQGAVNEQFF. The CDR3 coding sequence is TGTGCCAGTAGTATAGGACAGGGGGCCGTCAATGAGCAGTTCTTC.